This entry lists 3 T cell receptor beta chains sequenced from one sample in a study of shared clonotypes between healthy human individuals. Using immunoSEQ multiplex PCR, the repertoire was profiled, and TCRdb retains in-frame clones only, with some absent. Of about half a million clones listed, 70% to 85% are singletons. The sequenced material came from PBMCs. The receptor source for this set is a woman in her 40s in good health. Some clones in this sample may be carry-over from other donors' samples.

CDR3 protein: CASSHRSGWNEQFF. For the CDR3, the DNA is TGTGCCAGCAGCCATCGGAGCGGTTGGAATGAGCAGTTCTTC. The chain uses TRBV27 and TRBJ2-1, with D perhaps matching TRBD2 (5 bases). CDR1 MNHEY and CDR2 SMNVEV come from the germline V gene (reference sequence). The ends were cut back, 6 bases at V and 7 bases at J, with 16 bases in the middle. The CDR3 is 14 residues long.

This chain links TRBV11-2 with TRBJ2-5; D might be TRBD2 (5 bases). CDR1 and CDR2 from the germline V gene are SGHAT and FQNNGV. The CDR3 has 16 amino acids. Trimming removed 0 bases from V and 5 bases from J, with 16 bases in between. This CDR3 is CASSLDLGSPVETQYF. The CDR3 bases are TGTGCCAGCAGCTTAGACCTGGGGAGCCCCGTTGAGACCCAGTACTTC. The entire variable domain, with the rest obtained from reference TRBV11-2 and TRBJ2-5, is as follows: EAGVAQSPRYKIIEKRQSVAFWCNPISGHATLYWYQQILGQGPKLLIQFQNNGVVDDSQLPKDRFSAERLKGVDSTLKIQPAKLEDSAVYLCASSLDLGSPVETQYFGPGTRLLVL.

V is TRBV18 and J is TRBJ2-3; D is unclear. V lost 5 bases and J 4 bases, leaving 13 bases between the germline ends. The CDR3 runs to 14 residues. Germline assignment: CDR1 KGHSH and CDR2 LQKENI. The CDR3 region has the DNA TGTGCCAGCTCATCCTCCGTTGCGGCAGATACGCAGTATTTT. It yields the protein CASSSSVAADTQYF.